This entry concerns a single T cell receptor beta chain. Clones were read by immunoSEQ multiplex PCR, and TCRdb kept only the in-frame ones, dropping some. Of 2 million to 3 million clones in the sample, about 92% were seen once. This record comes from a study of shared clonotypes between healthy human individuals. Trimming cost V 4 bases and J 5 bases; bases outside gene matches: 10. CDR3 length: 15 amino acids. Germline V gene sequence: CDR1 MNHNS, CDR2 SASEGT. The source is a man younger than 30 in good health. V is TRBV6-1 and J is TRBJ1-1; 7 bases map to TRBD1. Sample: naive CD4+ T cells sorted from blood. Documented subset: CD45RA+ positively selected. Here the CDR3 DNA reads TGTGCCAGCAGTGCCTCCAGGGGGGGACGAACTGAAGCTTTCTTT. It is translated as CASSASRGGRTEAFF.